A selection of T cell receptor beta chains follows, all from one sample in a study of tumor-infiltrating lymphocytes in localized non-small cell lung cancer. Repertoires were generated with immunoSEQ multiplex PCR, while TCRdb's copy carries only in-frame clones and drops some. The sample gives some 8,000 clones, around 79% of which show up once; approximately 13% is in the top ten. What was sequenced was uninvolved lung tissue not adjacent to the tumor. The receptors here all came from a human donor with non-small cell lung cancer. Both conserved end residues are part of each CDR3. A D gene is named only where the DNA matches it firmly. Expanded clones get a size class; other rows say once, few or many, or leave the size out.

v_call,d_call,clone_size,j_call,cdr3_aa,cdr3_nt
TRBV28,TRBD2,.,TRBJ2-7,CASSGGGSVYEQYF,TGTGCCAGCAGCGGCGGCGGGAGCGTGTACGAGCAGTACTTC
TRBV5-1,.,.,TRBJ2-6,CASSWGQSSGANVLTF,TGCGCCAGCAGCTGGGGGCAGTCCTCTGGGGCCAACGTCCTGACTTTC
TRBV11-2,TRBD1,large,TRBJ1-6,CASSLIGTGGPLHF,TGTGCCAGCAGCCTCATAGGGACAGGCGGGCCCCTCCACTTT
TRBV7-2,TRBD1,.,TRBJ1-6,CASSITGGRSPLHF,TGTGCCAGCAGCATAACAGGGGGCCGATCACCCCTCCACTTT
TRBV5-1,TRBD1,.,TRBJ1-1,CASMEQGALTEAFF,TGCGCCAGTATGGAACAGGGGGCGTTAACTGAAGCTTTCTTT
TRBV28,.,.,TRBJ2-7,CASSLSGTSYEQYF,TGTGCCAGCAGTTTAAGTGGCACCTCCTACGAGCAGTACTTC
TRBV28,.,few,TRBJ2-7,CLCGREGEQYF,TGTCTTTGCGGCAGGGAAGGGGAGCAGTACTTC
TRBV19,TRBD1,few,TRBJ1-4,CASSTQGAYEKLFF,TGTGCCAGTAGTACACAGGGGGCGTATGAAAAACTGTTTTTT
TRBV5-1,.,.,TRBJ2-5,CASSLNQETQYF,TGCGCCAGCAGCTTAAACCAAGAGACCCAGTACTTC
TRBV4-1,TRBD1,once,TRBJ1-3,CASSLGQGAIGNTIYF,TGCGCCAGCAGCCTCGGACAGGGGGCGATTGGAAACACCATATATTTT
TRBV6-1,.,.,TRBJ1-6,CASIRWGNSPLHF,TGTGCCAGCATTCGTTGGGGGAACTCACCCCTCCACTTT
TRBV6-5,.,.,TRBJ2-7,CASSFSVGHEQYF,TGTGCCAGCAGTTTTTCCGTCGGCCACGAGCAGTACTTC
TRBV9,.,.,TRBJ2-7,CASSVGGFGGQYF,TGTGCCAGCAGCGTCGGTGGATTCGGAGGGCAGTACTTC
TRBV19,TRBD1,.,TRBJ1-5,CASRGQGTNQPQHF,TGTGCCAGTAGGGGACAGGGAACGAATCAGCCCCAGCATTTT
TRBV5-4,.,.,TRBJ2-7,CASSSFLGMGYEQYF,TGTGCCAGCAGCTCATTTCTAGGGATGGGCTACGAGCAGTACTTC
TRBV14,.,.,TRBJ1-2,CASSQASDLAGLYGYTF,TGTGCCAGCAGCCAAGCATCCGACCTGGCGGGTCTCTATGGCTACACCTTC
TRBV5-1,TRBD2,.,TRBJ2-3,CASSSLALHTDTQYF,TGCGCCAGCAGCTCACTAGCGCTCCACACAGATACGCAGTATTTT
TRBV9,.,few,TRBJ1-1,CASSVERQTEAFF,TGTGCCAGCAGCGTAGAACGGCAGACTGAAGCTTTCTTT
TRBV7-9,.,.,TRBJ1-4,CASRRLGEKLFF,TGTGCCAGCAGACGCCTGGGTGAAAAACTGTTTTTT
TRBV15,.,.,TRBJ1-2,CATSRDVETKDNYGYTF,TGTGCCACCAGCAGAGATGTGGAGACTAAAGACAACTATGGCTACACCTTC
TRBV9,.,.,TRBJ2-3,CASSVSGTSLDTQYF,TGTGCCAGCAGCGTTTCCGGGACATCCCTAGATACGCAGTATTTT
TRBV5-1,.,few,TRBJ1-2,CASSLEGRAGNNYGYTF,TGCGCCAGCAGCTTGGAAGGCCGGGCTGGGAATAACTATGGCTACACCTTC
TRBV10-1,.,.,TRBJ1-1,CASSESGISEAFF,TGCGCCAGCAGTGAGTCGGGGATTTCCGAAGCTTTCTTT
TRBV2,.,.,TRBJ2-5,CASSRPPYQETQYF,TGTGCCAGCAGTCGGCCACCGTACCAAGAGACCCAGTACTTC
TRBV25-1,.,.,TRBJ1-3,CASSDALSSGNTIYF,TGTGCCAGCAGTGATGCCCTCAGCTCTGGAAACACCATATATTTT
TRBV25-1,.,.,TRBJ1-2,CASSDSARGSGGYTF,TGTGCCAGCAGTGATTCCGCCCGGGGATCTGGGGGCTACACCTTC
TRBV28,.,few,TRBJ1-1,CASSLGREDTEAFF,TGTGCCAGCAGTTTAGGACGGGAGGACACTGAAGCTTTCTTT
TRBV28,.,.,TRBJ1-5,CASSPGTRGNQPQHF,TGTGCCAGCAGCCCCGGGACTAGGGGCAATCAGCCCCAGCATTTT
TRBV4-2,.,.,TRBJ2-5,CASSLGLQETQYF,TGTGCCAGCAGCCTTGGACTGCAAGAGACCCAGTACTTC
TRBV6-1,.,.,TRBJ1-4,CASSDIFSGEEKLFF,TGTGCCAGCAGTGATATCTTTTCAGGGGAAGAAAAACTGTTTTTT
TRBV6-5,.,.,TRBJ1-2,CASRDGRMSYTF,TGTGCCAGCAGAGATGGGAGAATGAGCTACACCTTC
TRBV11-2,.,.,TRBJ1-6,CASSEGRSLHF,TGTGCCAGCAGCGAAGGCAGGTCCCTCCACTTT
TRBV28,TRBD2,.,TRBJ2-1,CASSFILAGSSYNEQFF,TGTGCCAGCAGTTTCATCTTAGCGGGGAGCTCCTACAATGAGCAGTTCTTC
TRBV9,.,few,TRBJ2-3,CASSVGGRGGDTQYF,TGTGCCAGCAGCGTAGGAGGGAGGGGGGGAGATACGCAGTATTTT
TRBV5-1,.,.,TRBJ2-6,CASSDRGTGANVLTF,TGCGCCAGCAGCGACCGGGGGACTGGGGCCAACGTCCTGACTTTC
TRBV30,.,.,TRBJ2-7,CAWSRGTLGEQYF,TGTGCCTGGAGTCGGGGGACCCTTGGAGAGCAGTACTTC
TRBV7-2,TRBD2,medium-sized,TRBJ2-3,CASSLNLAGEVTDTQYF,TGTGCCAGCAGCCTCAATCTAGCGGGAGAGGTCACAGATACGCAGTATTTT
TRBV14,.,.,TRBJ1-6,CASSSDSSPLHF,TGTGCCAGCAGCAGCGACAGTTCACCCCTCCACTTT